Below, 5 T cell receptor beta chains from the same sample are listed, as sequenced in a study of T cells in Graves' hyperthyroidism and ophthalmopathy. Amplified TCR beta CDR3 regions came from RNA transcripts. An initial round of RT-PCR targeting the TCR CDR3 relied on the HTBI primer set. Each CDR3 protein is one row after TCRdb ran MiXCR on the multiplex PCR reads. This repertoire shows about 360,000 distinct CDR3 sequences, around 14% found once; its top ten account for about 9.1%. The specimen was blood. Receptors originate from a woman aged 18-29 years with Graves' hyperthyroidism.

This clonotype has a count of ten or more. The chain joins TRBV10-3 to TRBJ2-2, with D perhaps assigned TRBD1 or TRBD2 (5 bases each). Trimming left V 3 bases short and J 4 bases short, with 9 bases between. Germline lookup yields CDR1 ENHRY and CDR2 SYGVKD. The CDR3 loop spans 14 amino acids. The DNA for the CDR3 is TGTGCCATCAGTGATCCAGGGAGCACCGGGGAGCTGTTTTTT. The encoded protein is CAISDPGSTGELFF.

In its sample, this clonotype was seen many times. CDR3 DNA sequence: TGCAGTGCTAGGTCCGAGGGACAGGGGGCCGGCGGCTACACCTTC. It codes for CSARSEGQGAGGYTF. The chain joins TRBV20-1 to TRBJ1-2, with 12 nucleotides matching TRBD1. Trimming at V came to 3 bases and at J to 8 bases, leaving 10 bases not matched to a gene. CDR3 length equals 15 residues. Germline V gene lookup returns CDR1 DFQATT and CDR2 SNEGSKA (reference sequence).

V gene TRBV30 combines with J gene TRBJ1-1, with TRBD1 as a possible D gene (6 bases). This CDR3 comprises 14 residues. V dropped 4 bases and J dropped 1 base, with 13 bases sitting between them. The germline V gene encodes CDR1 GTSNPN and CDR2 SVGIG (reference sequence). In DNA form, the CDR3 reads TGTGCCTGGATGGGGGCCATGGGGAACACTGAAGCTTTCTTT. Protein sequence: CAWMGAMGNTEAFF.

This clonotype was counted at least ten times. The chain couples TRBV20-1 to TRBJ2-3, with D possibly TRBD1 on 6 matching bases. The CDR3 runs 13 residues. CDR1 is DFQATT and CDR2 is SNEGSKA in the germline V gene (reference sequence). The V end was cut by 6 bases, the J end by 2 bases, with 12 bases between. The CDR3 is CSAWDTNTDTQYF. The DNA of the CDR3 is TGCAGTGCCTGGGACACGAACACAGATACGCAGTATTTT.

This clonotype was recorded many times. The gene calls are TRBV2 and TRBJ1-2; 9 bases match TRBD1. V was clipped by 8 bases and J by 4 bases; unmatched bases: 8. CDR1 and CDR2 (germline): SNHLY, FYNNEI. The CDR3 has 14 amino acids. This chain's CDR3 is CASEQGQGGYGYTF. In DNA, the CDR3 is TGTGCCAGCGAACAGGGACAGGGAGGCTATGGCTACACCTTC.